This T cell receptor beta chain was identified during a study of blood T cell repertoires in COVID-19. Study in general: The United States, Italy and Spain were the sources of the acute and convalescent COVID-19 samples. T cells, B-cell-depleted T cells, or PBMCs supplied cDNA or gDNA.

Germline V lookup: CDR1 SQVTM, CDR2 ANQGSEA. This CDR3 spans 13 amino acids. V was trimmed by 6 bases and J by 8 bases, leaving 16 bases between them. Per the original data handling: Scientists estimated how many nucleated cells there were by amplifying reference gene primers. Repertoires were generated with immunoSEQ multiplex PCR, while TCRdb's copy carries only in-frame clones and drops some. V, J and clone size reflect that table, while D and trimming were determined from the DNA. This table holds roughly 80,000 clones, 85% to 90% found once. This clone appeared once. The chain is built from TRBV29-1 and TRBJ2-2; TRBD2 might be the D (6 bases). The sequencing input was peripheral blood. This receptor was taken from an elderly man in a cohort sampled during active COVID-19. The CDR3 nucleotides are TGCAGCGTCCACGCCGGGGGTGTGGGGGAGCTGTTTTTT. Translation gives CSVHAGGVGELFF.